A selection of T cell receptor beta chains follows, all from one sample in a study of technical replicates of blood from a handful of donors. Sequencing used immunoSEQ multiplex PCR; TCRdb keeps in-frame clones, though not all of them. The data contain 85,000 to 100,000 clones, almost 96% of them singletons. Sequenced input: T cells isolated from PBMCs. The receptors shown here come from a human donor in good health. CDR3s include the opening cysteine and the closing phenylalanine or tryptophan. D genes are given only for firm matches. A clone size is listed for some rows: how often the clone was seen (once, few, many), or a class if it is expanded.

d_gene: -
abundance: -
j_gene: TRBJ2-7
len: 15
v_gene: TRBV15
CDR3nt: TGTGCCACCAGCAGAGATGGGGGGGGCAGGTACGAGCAGTACTTC
CDR3aa: CATSRDGGGRYEQYF

d_gene: -
abundance: -
j_gene: TRBJ1-2
len: 13
v_gene: TRBV11-3
CDR3nt: TGTGCCAGCAGCTCTCATGGGCCTGGTGGCTACACCTTC
CDR3aa: CASSSHGPGGYTF

d_gene: TRBD1
abundance: -
j_gene: TRBJ2-7
len: 13
v_gene: TRBV15
CDR3nt: TGTGCCACCAGTCCGGGACAGGACTACGAGCAGTACTTC
CDR3aa: CATSPGQDYEQYF

d_gene: -
abundance: -
j_gene: TRBJ1-2
len: 13
v_gene: TRBV30
CDR3nt: TGTGCCTGGAGTCATGGCGGAAGTGATGGCTACACCTTC
CDR3aa: CAWSHGGSDGYTF

d_gene: TRBD2
abundance: once
j_gene: TRBJ2-1
len: 23
v_gene: TRBV5-1
CDR3nt: TGCGCCAGCAGCTTGGGGGGGACGACTAGTTTGCTCGCCAGCGGGAGAGGCCGGGGGGAGCAGTTCTTC
CDR3aa: CASSLGGTTSLLASGRGRGEQFF

d_gene: -
abundance: -
j_gene: TRBJ2-3
len: 15
v_gene: TRBV28
CDR3nt: TGTGCCAGCAGTCACGGGAGAGGCTACACAGATACGCAGTATTTT
CDR3aa: CASSHGRGYTDTQYF

d_gene: TRBD2
abundance: -
j_gene: TRBJ2-3
len: 15
v_gene: TRBV6-4
CDR3nt: TGTGCCAGCAGTCGGACTAGCGGGGACACAGATACGCAGTATTTT
CDR3aa: CASSRTSGDTDTQYF

d_gene: TRBD2
abundance: -
j_gene: TRBJ2-3
len: 15
v_gene: TRBV10-1
CDR3nt: TGCGCCAGCAGCCCGTTTAGCGGGGGTGCGGATACGCAGTATTTT
CDR3aa: CASSPFSGGADTQYF

d_gene: TRBD1
abundance: -
j_gene: TRBJ1-1
len: 15
v_gene: TRBV5-1
CDR3nt: TGCGCCAGCAGCCCAAACACAGGGGGCGCGGGTGAAGCTTTCTTT
CDR3aa: CASSPNTGGAGEAFF

d_gene: -
abundance: -
j_gene: TRBJ2-7
len: 14
v_gene: TRBV9
CDR3nt: TGTGCCAGCAGCGCCAGTCCGGGGGCCTACGAGCAGTACTTC
CDR3aa: CASSASPGAYEQYF

d_gene: TRBD2
abundance: -
j_gene: TRBJ2-7
len: 14
v_gene: TRBV19
CDR3nt: TGTGCCAGTCAATACACGACTAGCGGCTACGAGCAGTACTTC
CDR3aa: CASQYTTSGYEQYF

d_gene: TRBD1
abundance: -
j_gene: TRBJ1-5
len: 16
v_gene: TRBV7-8
CDR3nt: TGTGCCAGCAGCTTATCGAGGACAGGGGGACGTCAGCCCCAGCATTTT
CDR3aa: CASSLSRTGGRQPQHF

d_gene: -
abundance: -
j_gene: TRBJ2-4
len: 11
v_gene: TRBV20-1
CDR3nt: TGCAGTGCTAGAGATGCGGGGTATTGGTCCTTC
CDR3aa: CSARDAGYWSF

d_gene: TRBD1
abundance: -
j_gene: TRBJ1-1
len: 17
v_gene: TRBV4-1
CDR3nt: TGCGCCAGCAGCCAAGATTCGCCAGGGGGGATGAACACTGAAGCTTTCTTT
CDR3aa: CASSQDSPGGMNTEAFF

d_gene: TRBD1
abundance: -
j_gene: TRBJ2-3
len: 14
v_gene: TRBV7-6
CDR3nt: TGTGCCAGCAGCTCGACAGGGGGCAAAGATACGCAGTATTTT
CDR3aa: CASSSTGGKDTQYF

d_gene: TRBD2
abundance: -
j_gene: TRBJ2-3
len: 14
v_gene: TRBV7-9
CDR3nt: TGTGCCAGCAGCTTTAGCGGGAGAGCAGATACGCAGTATTTT
CDR3aa: CASSFSGRADTQYF

d_gene: -
abundance: -
j_gene: TRBJ2-7
len: 11
v_gene: TRBV27
CDR3nt: TGTGCCATCGGCGAGGGCCACGAGCAGTACTTC
CDR3aa: CAIGEGHEQYF

d_gene: TRBD2
abundance: -
j_gene: TRBJ2-2
len: 16
v_gene: TRBV4-2
CDR3nt: TGTGCCAGCAGCCCGGTAGCGGGGGGGTACACCGGGGAGCTGTTTTTT
CDR3aa: CASSPVAGGYTGELFF

d_gene: TRBD2
abundance: once
j_gene: TRBJ2-3
len: 14
v_gene: TRBV2
CDR3nt: TGTGCCAGCAGTGAATGGACTAGCCCAGATACGCAGTATTTT
CDR3aa: CASSEWTSPDTQYF

d_gene: TRBD1
abundance: -
j_gene: TRBJ1-1
len: 17
v_gene: TRBV29-1
CDR3nt: TGCAGCATCTGCCCCGGACAGGGGGAGAGGAGGGACACTGAAGCTTTCTTT
CDR3aa: CSICPGQGERRDTEAFF

d_gene: -
abundance: -
j_gene: TRBJ2-7
len: 12
v_gene: TRBV19
CDR3nt: TGTGCCAGTAGTCGACTTTTTGACGAGCAGTACTTC
CDR3aa: CASSRLFDEQYF

d_gene: TRBD1
abundance: -
j_gene: TRBJ1-3
len: 14
v_gene: TRBV7-9
CDR3nt: TGTGCCAGCAGCTACGACAGGGAAAGACACACCATATATTTT
CDR3aa: CASSYDRERHTIYF

d_gene: -
abundance: once
j_gene: TRBJ2-3
len: 13
v_gene: TRBV6-5
CDR3nt: TGTGCCAGCAGTTCCGGGGGCACAGATACGCAGTATTTT
CDR3aa: CASSSGGTDTQYF

d_gene: -
abundance: -
j_gene: TRBJ1-1
len: 13
v_gene: TRBV29-1
CDR3nt: TGCAGCGTTGAGGAACAGGAGAACACTGAAGCTTTCTTT
CDR3aa: CSVEEQENTEAFF

d_gene: -
abundance: -
j_gene: TRBJ2-1
len: 17
v_gene: TRBV19
CDR3nt: TGTGCCAGTAGTATTAAACTCGGAGGGTTCTCCTACAATGAGCAGTTCTTC
CDR3aa: CASSIKLGGFSYNEQFF

d_gene: TRBD1
abundance: -
j_gene: TRBJ1-6
len: 14
v_gene: TRBV25-1
CDR3nt: TGTGCCAGCAGTCGGACAGGTCTAAGTCCTACCCTCCACTTT
CDR3aa: CASSRTGLSPTLHF

d_gene: -
abundance: -
j_gene: TRBJ1-1
len: 15
v_gene: TRBV5-1
CDR3nt: TGCGCCAGCAGCTTGGCCCAGGGCGCGTTACTGGAAGCTTTCTTT
CDR3aa: CASSLAQGALLEAFF

d_gene: -
abundance: -
j_gene: TRBJ2-1
len: 11
v_gene: TRBV6-6
CDR3nt: TGTGCCAGCAGTCCCAGGGGTGAGCAGTTCTTC
CDR3aa: CASSPRGEQFF

d_gene: TRBD1
abundance: -
j_gene: TRBJ2-5
len: 16
v_gene: TRBV19
CDR3nt: TGTGCCAGTAGTAGGGGTAGCAGGGGGTTACAAGAGACCCAGTACTTC
CDR3aa: CASSRGSRGLQETQYF

d_gene: -
abundance: -
j_gene: TRBJ2-7
len: 14
v_gene: TRBV27
CDR3nt: TGTGCCAGCAGTCTCGGGACTGGATACTACGAGCAGTACTTC
CDR3aa: CASSLGTGYYEQYF

d_gene: TRBD1
abundance: once
j_gene: TRBJ1-4
len: 13
v_gene: TRBV29-1
CDR3nt: TGCAGCGTCGACGGACAGGGAGATGAAAAACTGTTTTTT
CDR3aa: CSVDGQGDEKLFF

d_gene: TRBD1
abundance: -
j_gene: TRBJ2-5
len: 15
v_gene: TRBV10-3
CDR3nt: TGTGCCATCAGTGAAGGCAGGGGGTCGGGGGAGACCCAGTACTTC
CDR3aa: CAISEGRGSGETQYF

d_gene: TRBD1
abundance: -
j_gene: TRBJ1-4
len: 13
v_gene: TRBV5-1
CDR3nt: TGCGCCAGCAGCATGGGACAGGGTGAAAAACTGTTTTTT
CDR3aa: CASSMGQGEKLFF

d_gene: -
abundance: -
j_gene: TRBJ2-5
len: 13
v_gene: TRBV11-2
CDR3nt: TGTGCCAGCAGGGCCACAGGGTTTGAGACCCAGTACTTC
CDR3aa: CASRATGFETQYF

d_gene: TRBD1
abundance: -
j_gene: TRBJ2-7
len: 16
v_gene: TRBV6-6
CDR3nt: TGTGCCAGCAGTGCCAATTTTCGGGACAGTCCCTACGAGCAGTACTTC
CDR3aa: CASSANFRDSPYEQYF

d_gene: TRBD1
abundance: -
j_gene: TRBJ1-2
len: 14
v_gene: TRBV5-1
CDR3nt: TGCGCCAGCAGCTTGCTACAGGGGCACTATGGCTACACCTTC
CDR3aa: CASSLLQGHYGYTF

d_gene: -
abundance: -
j_gene: TRBJ2-1
len: 15
v_gene: TRBV14
CDR3nt: TGTGCCAGCAGCCCTATAATTACAGGGTTCGTTGAGCAGTTCTTC
CDR3aa: CASSPIITGFVEQFF

d_gene: -
abundance: -
j_gene: TRBJ1-1
len: 14
v_gene: TRBV2
CDR3nt: TGTGCCAGCAGTGGCGAGGGTGGGAGGACTGAAGCTTTCTTT
CDR3aa: CASSGEGGRTEAFF

d_gene: TRBD1
abundance: -
j_gene: TRBJ1-5
len: 15
v_gene: TRBV2
CDR3nt: TGTGCCAGCAGAGAGACAGGGGTTAGCAATCAGCCCCAGCATTTT
CDR3aa: CASRETGVSNQPQHF

d_gene: TRBD1
abundance: -
j_gene: TRBJ2-5
len: 14
v_gene: TRBV5-1
CDR3nt: TGCGCCAGCAGCTCCGACAGGGGGAGGGAGACCCAGTACTTC
CDR3aa: CASSSDRGRETQYF

d_gene: -
abundance: -
j_gene: TRBJ1-6
len: 14
v_gene: TRBV6-1
CDR3nt: TGTGCCAGCAGTGAGCAGGCTTATAATTCACCCCTCCACTTT
CDR3aa: CASSEQAYNSPLHF

d_gene: -
abundance: -
j_gene: TRBJ2-3
len: 14
v_gene: TRBV4-1
CDR3nt: TGCGCCAGCAGCTTCCGGACCGACAGAGATACGCAGTATTTT
CDR3aa: CASSFRTDRDTQYF

d_gene: -
abundance: -
j_gene: TRBJ1-6
len: 12
v_gene: TRBV10-1
CDR3nt: TGCGCCAGCAGTGATTTTCAGGGAACCCTCCACTTT
CDR3aa: CASSDFQGTLHF

d_gene: -
abundance: -
j_gene: TRBJ1-2
len: 12
v_gene: TRBV2
CDR3nt: TGTGCCAACCCAAAGACAGGCTATGGCTACACCTTC
CDR3aa: CANPKTGYGYTF